The 19 T cell receptor beta chains reported below all come from one sample, sequenced in a study of cytomegalovirus exposure and HLA in healthy donors. The PCR was carried out with 60 Vbeta primers and 13 Jbeta primers. Repertoires were generated with immunoSEQ multiplex PCR, while TCRdb's copy carries only in-frame clones and drops some. The profile shows about 120,000 clones, 78% of them singletons. Sample: PBMCs. The origin of the receptors is a man younger than 40 in good health and CMV-seropositive.

This clone was detected only a few times. The rearrangement uses TRBV5-4 and TRBJ2-7, with D possibly being TRBD1 (7 bases). V lost 0 bases to trimming and J lost 1 base, with 11 bases between them. The length of the CDR3 is 15 residues. CDR1 is SGHNT and CDR2 is YYREEE in the germline V gene (reference sequence). The chain's CDR3 is CASSLGQGLSYEQYF. The CDR3 nucleotides read TGTGCCAGCAGCTTGGGACAGGGACTTTCCTACGAGCAGTACTTC. Supplemented by reference TRBV5-4 and TRBJ2-7, the full variable domain reads ETGVTQSPTHLIKTRGQQVTLRCSSQSGHNTVSWYQQALGQGPQFIFQYYREEENGRGNFPPRFSGLQFPNYSSELNVNALELDDSALYLCASSLGQGLSYEQYFGPGTRLTVT.

The chain carries TRBV20-1 and TRBJ1-2; D may be TRBD1 (6 bases). Germline V gene data show CDR1 as DFQATT and CDR2 as SNEGSKA (reference sequence). The CDR3 length is 10 residues. V lost 6 bases and J lost 14, with 16 bases in between. The DNA of the CDR3 is TGCAGTGCATCGGGGGGCAGGGCGACCTTC. Translation gives CSASGGRATF.

V is TRBV27 and J is TRBJ1-2; possible D gene TRBD1, 5 bases. The germline CDR1 and CDR2 sequences are MNHEY and SMNVEV (reference sequence). Trimming pared 4 bases from V and 0 bases from J, leaving 15 bases between. The CDR3 consists of 16 residues. CDR3 sequence: CASSSAREDSNYGYTF. For the CDR3, the DNA is TGTGCCAGCAGTTCTGCCAGGGAAGATTCTAACTATGGCTACACCTTC.

The CDR3 region is CASSAGSQPQHF. The CDR3 nucleotides are TGTGCCAGCAGTGCTGGGAGTCAGCCCCAGCATTTT. J is TRBJ1-5 and V is TRBV28; D unresolved. Between the trimmed V and J ends, which lost 5 bases and 6 bases, there was a span of 8 bases. The CDR3 totals 12 residues. Germline CDR1 is MDHEN and CDR2 is SYDVKM.

The rearrangement links TRBV4-3 to TRBJ2-1, with a possible D match to TRBD1 (5 bases). Trimming removed 0 bases at V and 4 bases at J, with 10 bases between. Per germline, CDR1 LGHNA and CDR2 YSLEER. The CDR3 runs 15 residues. The CDR3 spells CASSQESPGYNEQFF. The CDR3 DNA sequence: TGCGCCAGCAGCCAAGAATCCCCAGGGTACAATGAGCAGTTCTTC.

This clone has a handful of counts. The chain is built from TRBV7-3 and TRBJ1-5, with D possibly TRBD1 on 6 matching bases. Trimming removed 4 bases from V and 7 bases from J, with 20 bases in between. The CDR3 contains 16 residues. From germline, CDR1 is SGHTA and CDR2 FQGTGA. The CDR3 DNA reads TGTGCCAGCAGCTCAGTCCCCAGGGGCTCAGGGCAGCCCCAGCATTTT. Translating gives CASSSVPRGSGQPQHF.

This clone was found a few times. This chain uses TRBV28 with TRBJ1-3, with a weak D call TRBD1 (5 bases). The CDR3 extends over 15 amino acids. Germline V gene lookup returns CDR1 MDHEN and CDR2 SYDVKM. Trimming left V 6 bases short and J 0 bases short, with 12 bases between. CDR3 DNA: TGTGCCAGCAGAGAGCATGGGGCCTCTGGAAACACCATATATTTT. It specifies CASREHGASGNTIYF.

This rearrangement joins TRBV9 to TRBJ2-1; possible D gene TRBD2, 7 bases. V lost 0 bases and J 3 bases, leaving 13 bases between the germline ends. Germline V gives CDR1 SGDLS, CDR2 YYNGEE. The CDR3 is 16 residues long. CDR3: CASSVVGGGGYNEQFF. The CDR3 nucleotides are TGTGCCAGCAGCGTAGTTGGGGGAGGGGGCTACAATGAGCAGTTCTTC.

The chain carries TRBV19 and TRBJ1-1; D may be TRBD1 (6 bases). Trimming removed 5 bases at V and 2 bases at J, with 15 bases between. The CDR3 is made up of 15 amino acids. Per germline, CDR1 LNHDA and CDR2 SQIVND (reference sequence). CDR3 DNA sequence: TGTGCCAGTAGTCTTATATTGGACAGAAACACTGAAGCTTTCTTT. This gives the protein CASSLILDRNTEAFF.

The V gene is TRBV29-1, the J gene TRBJ2-6; possibly TRBD2 for D (6 bases). V was trimmed by 0 bases and J by 0 bases, leaving 15 bases between them. Per the germline V gene, CDR1 is SQVTM and CDR2 is ANQGSEA. This CDR3 spans 18 amino acids. In DNA form, the CDR3 reads TGCAGCGTTGAAGATGAAGGCAGGACTAACTCTGGGGCCAACGTCCTGACTTTC. Translation: CSVEDEGRTNSGANVLTF.

The gene calls are TRBV4-3 and TRBJ2-5; 9 bases fit TRBD2. The J segment lost 5 bases and the V segment lost 1 base, leaving 8 bases of the junction unmatched. Germline V gene lookup returns CDR1 LGHNA and CDR2 YSLEER. CDR3 length equals 16 residues. The CDR3 nucleotides read TGCGCCAGCAGCCAAGTGGGCGGGAGGGCCGAGGAGACCCAGTACTTC. It encodes CASSQVGGRAEETQYF.

CDR3 region: CASSLRGQGSAPYEQYF. CDR3 bases: TGCGCCAGCAGCTTGAGAGGGCAGGGGTCTGCTCCCTACGAGCAGTACTTC. The genes are TRBV5-1 and TRBJ2-7; D may be TRBD1 (6 bases). CDR3 length: 17 amino acids. The germline V gene encodes CDR1 SGHRS and CDR2 YFSETQ. V shed 1 base and J shed 2 bases, with 19 bases lying between them.

J is TRBJ2-2 and V is TRBV6-5, with a tentative D call TRBD2 (6 bases). CDR3 length: 15 residues. Trimming pared 4 bases from V and 4 bases from J, leaving 13 bases between. Germline loops: CDR1 MNHEY, CDR2 SVGAGI. DNA of the CDR3: TGTGCCAGCAGTTCGGGGGTACGCGGCACCGGGGAGCTGTTTTTT. As protein: CASSSGVRGTGELFF.

V is TRBV4-1 and J is TRBJ2-1; 11 positions agree with TRBD2. The ends lost 4 bases at V and 8 bases at J; junction bases unmatched: 16. CDR1 and CDR2 from the germline V gene are MGHRA and YSYEKL. This CDR3 region has 18 residues. CDR3 region: CASSPKGGASGRYDEQFF. Written as DNA, the CDR3 is TGCGCCAGCAGCCCAAAGGGGGGTGCTAGCGGGAGGTACGATGAGCAGTTCTTC.

This chain connects TRBV19 to TRBJ2-5, with 8 bases identical to TRBD1. CDR3 length equals 14 residues. CDR1 LNHDA and CDR2 SQIVND come from the germline V gene (reference sequence). Trimming at V came to 4 bases and at J to 5 bases, leaving 6 bases not matched to a gene. CDR3: CASSTTGGRETQYF. The DNA of the CDR3 is TGTGCCAGTAGTACTACAGGGGGGCGGGAGACCCAGTACTTC.

This chain joins TRBV5-5 and TRBJ2-7; 7 nucleotides match TRBD2. After removal of 2 bases from V and 0 bases from J, the junction contained 5 bases not matched to a gene. The CDR3 runs 15 residues. Germline CDR1 is SGHKS and CDR2 is YYEKEE (reference sequence). The CDR3 loop reads CASSFYGRSSYEQYF. CDR3 coding DNA: TGTGCCAGCAGCTTTTACGGGAGGTCCTCCTACGAGCAGTACTTC.

The V gene is TRBV9, the J gene TRBJ2-1, with D perhaps matching TRBD2 (6 bases). Per germline, CDR1 SGDLS and CDR2 YYNGEE. V lost 0 bases to trimming and J lost 2 bases, with 9 bases between them. CDR3 length: 15 amino acids. CDR3 sequence (DNA): TGTGCCAGCAGCGTAGACGGGAGCCCCTACAATGAGCAGTTCTTC. As protein: CASSVDGSPYNEQFF.

This chain links TRBV5-1 with TRBJ2-7; 11 bases line up with TRBD2. V trimming: 1 base; J trimming: 5 bases; junction bases outside the gene matches: 11. CDR3 length equals 17 residues. Germline CDR1 reads SGHRS; CDR2 reads YFSETQ. CDR3 coding DNA: TGCGCCAGCAGCTTGATTCTAGCGGGAGGACCCGCTAACGAGCAGTACTTC. It yields the protein CASSLILAGGPANEQYF.

The CDR3, as DNA: TGTGCCAGCAGTAACCCACACGGGACAGGGGGATATGGCTACACCTTC. Encoded protein: CASSNPHGTGGYGYTF. The V gene is TRBV6-6, the J gene TRBJ1-2, with 11 bases fitting TRBD1. CDR3 length equals 16 residues. Germline loops: CDR1 MNHNY, CDR2 SVGAGI (reference sequence). The ends lost 5 bases at V and 5 bases at J; junction bases unmatched: 10.